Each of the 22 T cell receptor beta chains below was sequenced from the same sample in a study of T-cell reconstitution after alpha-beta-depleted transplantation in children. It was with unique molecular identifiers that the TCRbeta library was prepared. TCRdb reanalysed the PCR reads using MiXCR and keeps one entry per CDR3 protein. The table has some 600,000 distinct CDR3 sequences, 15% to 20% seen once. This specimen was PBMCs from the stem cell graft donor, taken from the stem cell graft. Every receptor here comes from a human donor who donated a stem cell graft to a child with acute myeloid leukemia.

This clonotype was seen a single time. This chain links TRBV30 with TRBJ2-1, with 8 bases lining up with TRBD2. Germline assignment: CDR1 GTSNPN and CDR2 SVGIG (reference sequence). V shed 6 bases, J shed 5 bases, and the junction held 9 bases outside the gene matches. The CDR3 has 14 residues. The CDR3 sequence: CACPRAGVDNEQFF. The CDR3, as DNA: TGTGCCTGCCCCCGAGCGGGGGTAGACAATGAGCAGTTCTTC. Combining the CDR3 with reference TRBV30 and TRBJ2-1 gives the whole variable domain SQTIHQWPATLVQPVGSPLSLECTVEGTSNPNLYWYRQAAGRGLQLLFYSVGIGQISSEVPQNLSASRPQDRQFILSSKKLLLSDSGFYLCACPRAGVDNEQFFGPGTRLTVL.

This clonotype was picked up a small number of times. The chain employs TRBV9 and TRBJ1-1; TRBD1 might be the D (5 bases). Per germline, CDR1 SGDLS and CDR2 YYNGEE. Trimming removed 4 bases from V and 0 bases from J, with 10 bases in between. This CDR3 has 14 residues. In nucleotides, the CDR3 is TGTGCCAGCAGCCGACAGAACATGAACACTGAAGCTTTCTTT. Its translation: CASSRQNMNTEAFF. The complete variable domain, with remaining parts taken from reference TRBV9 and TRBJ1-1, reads DSGVTQTPKHLITATGQRVTLRCSPRSGDLSVYWYQQSLDQGLQFLIQYYNGEERAKGNILERFSAQQFPDLHSELNLSSLELGDSALYFCASSRQNMNTEAFFGQGTRLTVV.

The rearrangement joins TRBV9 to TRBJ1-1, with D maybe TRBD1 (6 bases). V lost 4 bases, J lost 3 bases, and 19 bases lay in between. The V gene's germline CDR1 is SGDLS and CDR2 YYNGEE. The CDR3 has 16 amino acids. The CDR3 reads CASSPTLTGPYTEAFF. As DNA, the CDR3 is TGTGCCAGCAGCCCCACTTTAACAGGGCCGTACACTGAAGCTTTCTTT.

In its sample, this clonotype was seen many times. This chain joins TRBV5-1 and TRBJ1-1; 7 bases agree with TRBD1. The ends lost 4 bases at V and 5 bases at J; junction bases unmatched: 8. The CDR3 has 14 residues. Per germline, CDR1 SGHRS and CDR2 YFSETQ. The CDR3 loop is CASSPLQGRTEAFF. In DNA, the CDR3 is TGCGCCAGCAGCCCTTTACAGGGGAGGACTGAAGCTTTCTTT. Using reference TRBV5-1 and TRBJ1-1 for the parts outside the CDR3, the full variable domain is KAGVTQTPRYLIKTRGQQVTLSCSPISGHRSVSWYQQTPGQGLQFLFEYFSETQRNKGNFPGRFSGRQFSNSRSEMNVSTLELGDSALYLCASSPLQGRTEAFFGQGTRLTVV.

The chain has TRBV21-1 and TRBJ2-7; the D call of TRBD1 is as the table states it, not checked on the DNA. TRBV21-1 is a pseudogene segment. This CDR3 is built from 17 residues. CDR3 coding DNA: TGTGCCAGCAGCAAAGAGGTCCGGGACAGGGTCTCCTACGAGCAGTACGTC. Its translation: CASSKEVRDRVSYEQYV.

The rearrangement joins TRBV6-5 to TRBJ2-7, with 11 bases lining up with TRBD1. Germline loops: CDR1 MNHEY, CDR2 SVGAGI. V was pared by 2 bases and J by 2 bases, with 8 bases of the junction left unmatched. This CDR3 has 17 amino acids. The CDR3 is CASSYTFGTGGTYEQYF. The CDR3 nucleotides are TGTGCCAGCAGTTACACCTTCGGGACAGGGGGGACCTACGAGCAGTACTTC.

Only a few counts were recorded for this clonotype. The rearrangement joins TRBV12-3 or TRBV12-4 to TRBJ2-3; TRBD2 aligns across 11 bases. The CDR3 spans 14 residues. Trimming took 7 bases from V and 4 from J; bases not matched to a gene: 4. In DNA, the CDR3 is TGTGCCAGCACCATAGCGGGGGGGGCAGATACGCAGTATTTT. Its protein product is CASTIAGGADTQYF.

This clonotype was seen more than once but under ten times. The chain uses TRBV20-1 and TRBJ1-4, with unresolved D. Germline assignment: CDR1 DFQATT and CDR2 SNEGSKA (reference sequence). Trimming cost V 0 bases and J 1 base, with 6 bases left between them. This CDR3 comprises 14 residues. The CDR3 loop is CSARDRRTNEKLFF. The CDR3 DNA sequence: TGCAGTGCTAGAGATCGCCGAACTAATGAAAAACTGTTTTTT.

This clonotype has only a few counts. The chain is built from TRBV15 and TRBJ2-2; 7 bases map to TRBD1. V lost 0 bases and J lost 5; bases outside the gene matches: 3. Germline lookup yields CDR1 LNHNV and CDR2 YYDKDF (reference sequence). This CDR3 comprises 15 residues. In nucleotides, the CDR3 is TGTGCCACCAGCAGAGATAACAGGGGAACCGGGGAGCTGTTTTTT. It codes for CATSRDNRGTGELFF.

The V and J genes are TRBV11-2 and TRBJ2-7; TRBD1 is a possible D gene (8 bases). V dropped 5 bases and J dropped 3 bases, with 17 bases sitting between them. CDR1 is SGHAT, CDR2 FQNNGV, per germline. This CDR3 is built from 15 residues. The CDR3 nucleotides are TGTGCCAGCAGCGGCAGACAGGGGACTATCTACGAGCAGTACTTC. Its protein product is CASSGRQGTIYEQYF.

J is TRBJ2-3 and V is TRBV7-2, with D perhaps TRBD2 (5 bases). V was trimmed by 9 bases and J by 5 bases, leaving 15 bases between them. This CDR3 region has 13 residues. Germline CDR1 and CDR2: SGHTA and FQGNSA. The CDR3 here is CARDSLVGDTQYF. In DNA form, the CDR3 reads TGTGCCAGGGACTCGCTTGTGGGAGATACGCAGTATTTT.

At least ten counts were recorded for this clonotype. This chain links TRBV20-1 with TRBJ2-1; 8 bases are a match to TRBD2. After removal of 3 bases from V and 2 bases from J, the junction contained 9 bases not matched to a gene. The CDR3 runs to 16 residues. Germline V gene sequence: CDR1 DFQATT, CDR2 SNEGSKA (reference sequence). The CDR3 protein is CSASDPGGVPYNEQFF. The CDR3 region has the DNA TGCAGTGCTAGCGATCCGGGGGGGGTTCCCTACAATGAGCAGTTCTTC.

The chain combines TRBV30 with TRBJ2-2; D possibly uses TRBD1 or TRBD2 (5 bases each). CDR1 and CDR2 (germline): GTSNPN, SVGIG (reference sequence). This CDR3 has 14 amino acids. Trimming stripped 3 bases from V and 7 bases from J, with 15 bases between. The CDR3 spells CAWSARLGVGELFF. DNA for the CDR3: TGTGCCTGGAGCGCAAGATTGGGGGTCGGGGAGCTGTTTTTT.

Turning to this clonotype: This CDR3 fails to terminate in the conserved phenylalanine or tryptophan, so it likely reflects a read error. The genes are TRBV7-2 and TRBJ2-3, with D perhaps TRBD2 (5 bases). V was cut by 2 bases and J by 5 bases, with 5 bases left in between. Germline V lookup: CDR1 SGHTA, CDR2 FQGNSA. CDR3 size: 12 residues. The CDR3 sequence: CASSLSGDTQYV. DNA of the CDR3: TGTGCCAGCAGCTTAAGCGGAGATACGCAGTATGTT.

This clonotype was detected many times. The DNA for the CDR3 is TGCGCCAGCAGGGAAGGCGGTGGAGTCTATGGCTACACCTTC. Residues: CASREGGGVYGYTF. The chain links TRBV5-1 to TRBJ1-2; D remains unclear. The CDR3 contains 14 residues. V lost 5 bases and J 4 bases, leaving 15 bases between the germline ends. CDR1 is SGHRS and CDR2 is YFSETQ in the germline V gene.

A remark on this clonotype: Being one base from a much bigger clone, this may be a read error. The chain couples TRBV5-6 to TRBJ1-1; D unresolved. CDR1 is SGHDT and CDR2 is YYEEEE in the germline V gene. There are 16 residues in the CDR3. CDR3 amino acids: CASSFPRARRNTEDFF. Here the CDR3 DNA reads TGTGCCAGCAGCTTCCCTAGGGCTCGAAGGAACACTGAAGATTTCTTT.

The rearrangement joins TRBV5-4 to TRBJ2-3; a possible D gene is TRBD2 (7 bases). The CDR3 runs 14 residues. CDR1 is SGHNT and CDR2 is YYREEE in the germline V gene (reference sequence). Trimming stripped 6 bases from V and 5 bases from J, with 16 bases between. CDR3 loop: CASKGGADVDTQYF. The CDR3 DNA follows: TGTGCCAGCAAAGGGGGGGCCGACGTAGATACGCAGTATTTT.

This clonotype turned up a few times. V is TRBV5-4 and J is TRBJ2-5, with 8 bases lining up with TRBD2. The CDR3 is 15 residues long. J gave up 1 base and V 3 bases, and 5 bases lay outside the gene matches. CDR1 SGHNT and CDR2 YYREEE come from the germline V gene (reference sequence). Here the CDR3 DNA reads TGTGCCAGCAGCTCCCCGGGAGGGCCCCAAGAGACCCAGTACTTC. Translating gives CASSSPGGPQETQYF.

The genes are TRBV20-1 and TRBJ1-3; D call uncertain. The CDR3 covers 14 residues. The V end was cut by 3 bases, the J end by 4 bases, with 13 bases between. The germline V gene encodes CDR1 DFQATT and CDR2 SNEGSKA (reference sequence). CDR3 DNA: TGCAGTGCTAGTCTCCCCGGTCTCGGAAACACCATATATTTT. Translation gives CSASLPGLGNTIYF.

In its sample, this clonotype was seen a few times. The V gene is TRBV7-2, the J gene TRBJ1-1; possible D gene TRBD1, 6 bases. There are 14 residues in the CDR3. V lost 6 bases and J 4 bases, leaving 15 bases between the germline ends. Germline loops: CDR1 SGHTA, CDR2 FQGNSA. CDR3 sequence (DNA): TGTGCCAGCAGTTTCACAGGGAGTCGCACTGAAGCTTTCTTT. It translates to CASSFTGSRTEAFF. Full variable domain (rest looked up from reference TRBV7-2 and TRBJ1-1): GAGVSQSPSNKVTEKGKDVELRCDPISGHTALYWYRQSLGQGLEFLIYFQGNSAPDKSGLPSDRFSAERTGGSVSTLTIQRTQQEDSAVYLCASSFTGSRTEAFFGQGTRLTVV.

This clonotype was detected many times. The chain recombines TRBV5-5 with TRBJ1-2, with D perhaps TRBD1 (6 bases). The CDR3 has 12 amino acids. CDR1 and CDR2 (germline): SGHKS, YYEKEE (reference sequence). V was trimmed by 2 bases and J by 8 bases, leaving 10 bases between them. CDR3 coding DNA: TGTGCCAGCAGCTTCAGGGGAGGGGGCTACACCTTC. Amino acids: CASSFRGGGYTF.

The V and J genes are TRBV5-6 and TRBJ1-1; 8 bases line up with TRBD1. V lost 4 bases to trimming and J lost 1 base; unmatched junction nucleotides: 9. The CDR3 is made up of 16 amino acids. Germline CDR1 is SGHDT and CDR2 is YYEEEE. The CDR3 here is CASSPGTGWGNTEAFF. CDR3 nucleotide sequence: TGTGCCAGCAGCCCAGGGACAGGATGGGGGAACACTGAAGCTTTCTTT.